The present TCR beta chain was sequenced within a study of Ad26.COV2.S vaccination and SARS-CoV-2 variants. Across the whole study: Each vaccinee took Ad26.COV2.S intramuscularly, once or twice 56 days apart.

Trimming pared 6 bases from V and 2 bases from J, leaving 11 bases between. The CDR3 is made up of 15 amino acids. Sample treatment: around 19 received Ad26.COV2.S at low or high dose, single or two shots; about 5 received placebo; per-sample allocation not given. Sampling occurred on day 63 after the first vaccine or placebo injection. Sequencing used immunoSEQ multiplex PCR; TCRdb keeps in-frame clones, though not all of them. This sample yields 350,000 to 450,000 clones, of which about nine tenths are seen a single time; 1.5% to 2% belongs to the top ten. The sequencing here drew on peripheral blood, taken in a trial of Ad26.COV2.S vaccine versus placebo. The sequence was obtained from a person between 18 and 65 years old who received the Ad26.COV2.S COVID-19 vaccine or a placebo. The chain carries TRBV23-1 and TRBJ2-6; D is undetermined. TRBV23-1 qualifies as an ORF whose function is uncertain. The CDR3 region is CASSPAGTGANVLTF. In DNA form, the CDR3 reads TGCGCCAGCAGCCCGGCTGGGACTGGGGCCAACGTCCTGACTTTC.